This T cell receptor beta chain appears in the sequencing data of a study of blood T cell repertoires in COVID-19. The CDR3 loop spans 15 amino acids. Trimming at V came to 4 bases and at J to 2 bases, leaving 4 bases not matched to a gene. Germline loops: CDR1 KGHSH, CDR2 LQKENI. Cohort 3 recovered donors had two negative PCRs, clearance, or symptom resolution. As handled by the study authors: Reference gene primer amplification gave nucleated cell count estimates. TCRdb's table, derived via immunoSEQ multiplex PCR, lists solely in-frame clones and lacks some. The V and J calls and clone size were taken over from that table, and D and trimming were inferred from the DNA. The sample lists nearly 200,000 clones, about 90% occurring once.

Material: PBMCs or T cells enriched from blood (not recorded which). The TCR comes from a woman aged 18-29 years who had recovered from COVID-19. The V call is TRBV18, the J call TRBJ2-1; 8 nucleotides align to TRBD1. The CDR3 is CASSLDRGPYNEQFF. CDR3 bases: TGTGCCAGCTCACTCGACAGGGGCCCCTACAATGAGCAGTTCTTC.